This TCR beta chain derives from a study of glioma-infiltrating T cells after dendritic cell vaccination. Turning to the study itself: Autologous tumor lysate-pulsed dendritic cell vaccination was given between about 2002 and 2012. Study findings and constraints: Complete blood and tumor specimen sets were limited to few patients.

Described time point: after dendritic cell vaccination, including at tumor progression/relapse. Isocitrate dehydrogenase mutation was absent in all glioblastoma patients. Input was approximately 1.8 ug genomic DNA, or all available if less. Method: immunoSEQ multiplex PCR; TCRdb's copy keeps in-frame clones and lacks some. Of about 46,000 clones in the sample, approximately 90% were seen once. About this clone itself: Antigen specificity is unknown.

The CDR3 totals 16 residues. V lost 4 bases, J lost 8 bases, and 13 bases stayed unmatched. Germline V lookup: CDR1 LGHNA, CDR2 YNFKEQ. This clonotype was obtained from a human donor with glioblastoma. The rearrangement links TRBV4-2 to TRBJ2-1; TRBD2 matches 8 bases. This sample comprised blood, obtained after dendritic cell vaccination. This chain's CDR3 is CASSRDGVAGMDEQFF. The CDR3 DNA sequence: TGTGCCAGCAGCCGAGATGGGGTAGCGGGAATGGATGAGCAGTTCTTC.